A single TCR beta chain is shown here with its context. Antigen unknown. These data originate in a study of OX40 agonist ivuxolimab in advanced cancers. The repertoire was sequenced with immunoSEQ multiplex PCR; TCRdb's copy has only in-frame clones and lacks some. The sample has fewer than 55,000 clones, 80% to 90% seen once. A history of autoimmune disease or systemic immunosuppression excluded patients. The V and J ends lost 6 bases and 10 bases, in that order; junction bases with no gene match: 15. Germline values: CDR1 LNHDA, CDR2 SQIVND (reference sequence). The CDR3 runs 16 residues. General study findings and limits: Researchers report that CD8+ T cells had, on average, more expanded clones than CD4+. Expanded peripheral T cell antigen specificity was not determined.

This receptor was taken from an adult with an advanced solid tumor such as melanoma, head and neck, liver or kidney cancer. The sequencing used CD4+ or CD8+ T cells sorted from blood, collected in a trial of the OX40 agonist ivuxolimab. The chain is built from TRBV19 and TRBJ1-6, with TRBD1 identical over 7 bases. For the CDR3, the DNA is TGTGCCAGTAGCCTAAATCCGGAGGGGGCAGGGTCACCCCTCCACTTT. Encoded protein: CASSLNPEGAGSPLHF.